This passage covers 29 T cell receptor beta chains from one sample sequenced in a study of neurological immune-mediated disorders. The time point is: longitudinal time-point 1 (baseline). TCRdb redid the calling of the 5' RACE reads with MiXCR, one entry per CDR3 protein. The table has tens of thousands of distinct CDR3 sequences, roughly an eighth seen once. The sample was PBMCs. These receptors were taken from a female donor with HTLV-1-associated myelopathy (HAM/TSP).

In its sample, this clonotype was seen many times. The chain joins TRBV14 to TRBJ1-5; D is possibly TRBD1 (5 bases). V dropped 4 bases and J dropped 5 bases, with 9 bases sitting between them. Germline V CDR1 and CDR2: SGHDN, FVKESK. The CDR3 contains 13 residues. The CDR3 region is CASSPGYYQPQHF. As DNA, the CDR3 is TGTGCCAGCAGCCCAGGGTATTATCAGCCCCAGCATTTT.

This clonotype was seen ten or more times. The chain uses TRBV15 and TRBJ1-2; 9 nucleotides align to TRBD1. CDR1 and CDR2 from the germline V gene are LNHNV and YYDKDF (reference sequence). CDR3 length: 15 residues. V shed 5 bases and J 4 bases; nucleotides not matched to a gene: 8. The CDR3 DNA follows: TGTGCCACCAGCGGCTCGGACAGGGGTTCCTATGGCTACACCTTC. Protein product: CATSGSDRGSYGYTF.

This clonotype was picked up many times. V usage is TRBV20-1 and J usage is TRBJ2-1; D may be TRBD1 or TRBD2 (6 bases each). V was cut by 1 base and J by 4 bases, with 20 bases left in between. From germline, CDR1 is DFQATT and CDR2 SNEGSKA (reference sequence). There are 17 residues in the CDR3. CDR3 protein: CSARVLGGLVGYNEQFF. CDR3 DNA sequence: TGCAGTGCTAGAGTTCTAGGGGGGCTGGTTGGGTACAATGAGCAGTTCTTC.

This clonotype occurred many times. The rearrangement links TRBV10-3 to TRBJ2-7; the D is unclear. Germline CDR1 is ENHRY and CDR2 is SYGVKD. This CDR3 is 12 amino acids long. Trimming removed 6 bases at V and 2 bases at J, with 8 bases between. The CDR3 region is CAISDLTYEQYF. As DNA, the CDR3 is TGTGCCATCAGCGACTTAACCTACGAGCAGTACTTC.

A word on this clonotype: This may stem from a read error, because a much larger clone lies one nucleotide away. CDR3 residues: CSTPGRGGSTEAFF. As DNA, the CDR3 is TGCAGTACTCCGGGGAGGGGGGGTAGCACTGAAGCTTTCTTT. The chain is built from TRBV20-1 and TRBJ1-1; possibly TRBD1 for D (6 bases). The V gene lost 8 bases and the J gene lost 4 bases, with 20 bases spanning the gap. Germline V gives CDR1 DFQATT, CDR2 SNEGSKA (reference sequence). The CDR3 contains 14 residues.

This sequence joins TRBV30 and TRBJ2-7; no reliable D call. V was pared by 2 bases and J by 6 bases, with 11 bases between. CDR3 size: 12 residues. Germline V gene sequence: CDR1 GTSNPN, CDR2 SVGIG (reference sequence). The CDR3 reads CAWSRDLGEQYF. As DNA, the CDR3 is TGTGCCTGGAGTAGAGACCTGGGCGAGCAGTACTTC.

This clonotype was found many times. The chain couples TRBV5-1 to TRBJ2-5; 15 nucleotides line up with TRBD2. The germline V gene encodes CDR1 SGHRS and CDR2 YFSETQ. This CDR3 comprises 17 residues. Trimming at V came to 4 bases and at J to 1 base, leaving 5 bases not matched to a gene. CDR3 amino acids: CASSNGLAGGTQETQYF. The CDR3 DNA sequence: TGCGCCAGCAGCAACGGACTAGCGGGGGGGACCCAAGAGACCCAGTACTTC.

This clonotype was counted at least ten times. The rearrangement joins TRBV28 to TRBJ1-2; 7 nucleotides agree with TRBD1. The J segment lost 7 bases and the V segment lost 4 bases, leaving 9 bases of the junction unmatched. The CDR3 spans 14 residues. Germline CDR1 MDHEN, CDR2 SYDVKM. The DNA of the CDR3 is TGTGCCAGCAGTTGGAGGGGGCGGGCTGGTGGCTACACCTTC. The encoded protein is CASSWRGRAGGYTF.

This clonotype was seen ten or more times. V is TRBV9 and J is TRBJ2-3; D might be TRBD2 (5 bases). Trimming left V 3 bases short and J 1 base short, with 9 bases between. This CDR3 is 14 amino acids long. Germline CDR1 SGDLS, CDR2 YYNGEE. The CDR3 loop reads CASSESGGTDTQYF. The CDR3 nucleotides read TGTGCCAGCAGCGAAAGCGGCGGCACAGATACGCAGTATTTT.

This clonotype was counted at least ten times. The rearrangement uses TRBV10-3 and TRBJ2-3; 12 bases are a match to TRBD2. The CDR3 consists of 16 residues. With 6 bases clipped from V and 4 bases from J, the junction kept 8 bases outside the gene matches. In germline, CDR1 is ENHRY, CDR2 SYGVKD. The CDR3 DNA follows: TGTGCCATCAGGGGAAGGACTAGCGGGGATTCAGATACGCAGTATTTT. As protein: CAIRGRTSGDSDTQYF.

This clonotype has ten or more counts. The rearrangement joins TRBV9 to TRBJ1-2; D is undetermined. Between the trimmed V and J ends, which lost 4 bases and 4 bases, there was a span of 14 bases. This CDR3 contains 14 residues. Germline CDR1 SGDLS, CDR2 YYNGEE. The CDR3 is CASSPRGESYGYTF. The CDR3 bases are TGTGCCAGCAGCCCTCGTGGGGAGTCCTATGGCTACACCTTC.

The chain uses TRBV2 and TRBJ2-1; 7 bases fit TRBD2. CDR1 and CDR2 from the germline V gene are SNHLY and FYNNEI. This CDR3 spans 12 amino acids. J was trimmed by 8 bases and V by 7 bases; bases with no gene match: 5. The CDR3 DNA reads as TGTGCCAGCAACGTAGCGGGCGATGAGCAGTTCTTC. This translates into CASNVAGDEQFF.

There are many counts of this clonotype. The chain has TRBV20-1 and TRBJ2-2; TRBD2 agrees at 11 bases. The CDR3 spans 16 residues. In germline, CDR1 is DFQATT, CDR2 SNEGSKA (reference sequence). Trimming at V came to 2 bases and at J to 7 bases, leaving 9 bases not matched to a gene. The chain's CDR3 is CSARPLAGGDFGELFF. In DNA, the CDR3 is TGCAGTGCTAGACCGCTAGCGGGGGGAGATTTCGGGGAGCTGTTTTTT.

This clonotype was counted ten times or more. The chain is built from TRBV28 and TRBJ2-7; tentatively, D is TRBD1 or TRBD2 (5 bases each). CDR1 is MDHEN and CDR2 is SYDVKM in the germline V gene. The V end lost 3 bases, the J end lost 2 bases, and 14 bases lay between the germline ends. This CDR3 has 15 residues. The CDR3 is CASSFYGTQTYEQYF. CDR3 DNA sequence: TGTGCCAGCAGTTTTTACGGGACCCAGACCTACGAGCAGTACTTC.

This clonotype appeared many times. V gene TRBV5-1 combines with J gene TRBJ1-1, with D tentatively TRBD1 (6 bases). V was trimmed by 0 bases and J by 7 bases, leaving 19 bases between them. This CDR3 comprises 16 residues. Germline CDR1 SGHRS, CDR2 YFSETQ. In DNA, the CDR3 is TGCGCCAGCAGCTTGGGACCCCTACAGGGAGTTATTGAAGCTTTCTTT. As protein: CASSLGPLQGVIEAFF.

In its sample, this clonotype was seen many times. The chain recombines TRBV7-8 with TRBJ2-6; tentatively, D is TRBD1 or TRBD2 (6 bases each). The CDR3 contains 19 residues. V gave up 5 bases and J gave up 0 bases, with 20 bases separating them. The V gene's germline CDR1 is SGHVS and CDR2 FQNEAQ. Written as DNA, the CDR3 is TGTGCCAGCAGCCTGACTTTGGCGGGACAACTCTCTGGGGCCAACGTCCTGACTTTC. Translated: CASSLTLAGQLSGANVLTF.

The chain is built from TRBV4-1 and TRBJ2-1; 11 bases agree with TRBD2. The V gene's germline CDR1 is MGHRA and CDR2 YSYEKL. This CDR3 has 17 amino acids. Trimming removed 2 bases from V and 1 base from J; junction bases left unmatched: 4. CDR3: CASSQKRLAGSYNEQFF. In DNA form, the CDR3 reads TGCGCCAGCAGCCAAAAACGACTAGCGGGGTCCTACAATGAGCAGTTCTTC.

This clonotype has ten or more counts. The chain employs TRBV28 and TRBJ2-1, with 7 positions matching TRBD2. The CDR3 loop spans 15 amino acids. Trimming removed 8 bases from V and 2 bases from J; junction bases left unmatched: 9. Germline V lookup: CDR1 MDHEN, CDR2 SYDVKM. The CDR3 nucleotides read TGTGCCAGCCGTCAAAACGCGGGGGCCTACAATGAGCAGTTCTTC. Encoded protein: CASRQNAGAYNEQFF.

By frequency in the sample, this clonotype is medium-sized. The chain combines TRBV20-1 with TRBJ2-5; 7 bases align to TRBD1. The CDR3 sequence is 14 residues long. V lost 4 bases, J lost 5 bases, and 10 bases stayed unmatched. Germline lookup yields CDR1 DFQATT and CDR2 SNEGSKA (reference sequence). Here the CDR3 DNA reads TGCAGTGCTAACGACAGGGTATCATACGAGACCCAGTACTTC. Its protein is CSANDRVSYETQYF.

The V and J genes are TRBV19 and TRBJ1-2, with D tentatively TRBD1 (6 bases). Per the germline V gene, CDR1 is LNHDA and CDR2 is SQIVND (reference sequence). CDR3 length equals 15 residues. Trimming removed 9 bases from V and 8 bases from J, with 25 bases in between. The CDR3 coding sequence is TGTGCCAGCGAATCCGGCGGGGGCGCGGTTCTGGGCTACACCTTC. Translation: CASESGGGAVLGYTF.

The chain couples TRBV12-3 or TRBV12-4 to TRBJ2-5; D may be TRBD1 (6 bases). The CDR3 spans 15 residues. The ends were cut back, 3 bases at V and 1 base at J, with 12 bases in the middle. The CDR3 sequence is CASSFGRGRQETQYF. In DNA, the CDR3 is TGTGCCAGCAGTTTCGGCAGGGGTCGCCAAGAGACCCAGTACTTC.

The sample holds many counts of this clonotype. This chain joins TRBV5-1 and TRBJ1-2; D possibly corresponds to TRBD1 (5 bases). Germline CDR1 SGHRS, CDR2 YFSETQ. The CDR3 extends over 13 amino acids. Trimming took off 5 bases at V and 2 bases at J, with 10 bases between the two ends. CDR3 nucleotides: TGCGCCAGCAGTCGTGAGGGGAACTATGGCTACACCTTC. Translating it yields CASSREGNYGYTF.

This clonotype has at least ten counts. The rearrangement uses TRBV3-1 and TRBJ1-6, with 10 bases aligning to TRBD1. Germline assignment: CDR1 LGHDT and CDR2 YNNKEL (reference sequence). The CDR3 length is 15 residues. Losses at the gene ends were 1 base for V and 7 bases for J; bases not matched to a gene: 1. CDR3 sequence: CASSQVGQGNSPLHF. As DNA, the CDR3 is TGTGCCAGCAGCCAAGTGGGACAGGGGAATTCACCCCTCCACTTT.

This clonotype was counted at least ten times. The J gene is TRBJ1-2, the V gene TRBV7-2; maybe TRBD1 (5 bases). V lost 6 bases and J lost 8, with 10 bases in between. The germline V gene has CDR1 SGHTA and CDR2 FQGNSA. There are 11 residues in the CDR3. The CDR3 DNA reads TGTGCCAGCAGTCTTAGACAGGGCTACACCTTC. Translated: CASSLRQGYTF.

Many counts were recorded for this clonotype. The chain combines TRBV28 with TRBJ1-5; D is perhaps TRBD1 (5 bases). Germline V CDR1 and CDR2: MDHEN, SYDVKM. This CDR3 contains 15 residues. Trimming pared 6 bases from V and 3 bases from J, leaving 15 bases between. Written as DNA, the CDR3 is TGTGCCAGCAGCACCTCTCAGGGCTCCAATCAGCCCCAGCATTTT. Its translation: CASSTSQGSNQPQHF.

Concerning this clonotype: It may be a read error: a sequence one base away is much more abundant. V usage is TRBV20-1 and J usage is TRBJ2-7; D could derive from TRBD1 or TRBD2 (5 bases each). Trimming took off 6 bases at V and 0 bases at J, with 18 bases between the two ends. Germline-derived CDR1 and CDR2 are DFQATT and SNEGSKA (reference sequence). The CDR3 contains 15 residues. This CDR3 is CSAPSPGQDSYEQYF. CDR3 nucleotide sequence: TGCAGTGCCCCATCGCCGGGGCAGGACTCCTACGAGCAGTACTTC.

This clonotype was observed many times. V gene TRBV7-9 combines with J gene TRBJ2-3, with D perhaps matching TRBD1 or TRBD2 (5 bases each). The CDR3 covers 13 residues. The ends were cut back, 5 bases at V and 2 bases at J, with 8 bases in the middle. The V gene's germline CDR1 is SEHNR and CDR2 FQNEAQ (reference sequence). Here the CDR3 DNA reads TGTGCCAGCAGCGAAGGGACCACAGATACGCAGTATTTT. Translating gives CASSEGTTDTQYF.

This clonotype was seen many times. V gene TRBV25-1 combines with J gene TRBJ2-6; D remains unclear. V lost 3 bases to trimming and J lost 0 bases, with 9 bases between them. Germline lookup yields CDR1 MGHDK and CDR2 SYGVNS. The CDR3 is made up of 16 amino acids. This CDR3 reads CASSDRRTSGANVLTF. The CDR3, as DNA: TGTGCCAGCAGTGATCGTCGAACCTCTGGGGCCAACGTCCTGACTTTC.

This clonotype was seen repeatedly, ten times or more. The CDR3 region has the DNA TGTGCCAGCAGCTTAGCCTTCGGGGAGGTCTACGAGCAGTACTTC. Protein product: CASSLAFGEVYEQYF. This chain connects TRBV7-2 to TRBJ2-7, with D maybe TRBD2 (6 bases). CDR1 and CDR2 from the germline V gene are SGHTA and FQGNSA. This CDR3 is 15 amino acids long. Deletions cut 0 bases from V and 3 bases from J, with 12 bases between. The full variable domain, its missing parts supplied by reference TRBV7-2 and TRBJ2-7, is GAGVSQSPSNKVTEKGKDVELRCDPISGHTALYWYRQSLGQGLEFLIYFQGNSAPDKSGLPSDRFSAERTGGSVSTLTIQRTQQEDSAVYLCASSLAFGEVYEQYFGPGTRLTVT.